This T cell receptor beta chain is from a study of blood T cells in healthy people across ages. General observations from the study: Long-lived donors carried more naive CD4+ cells and greater diversity than aged donors.

A second 7 to 11 cycle PCR used barcoded and J-beta primers. TCRdb processed the 5' RACE reads anew with MiXCR; each CDR3 protein has one entry. The sample holds about 750,000 distinct CDR3 sequences, about 53% seen once. Remarks on this clonotype: Its antigen remains unidentified.

V lost 5 bases and J 10 bases, leaving 12 bases between the germline ends. This CDR3 region has 12 residues. CDR1 is SGHAT, CDR2 FQNNGV, per germline. Sequenced sample: blood. This chain uses TRBV11-2 with TRBJ2-1; no reliable D call. The TCR was taken from an elderly man in good health. The CDR3 DNA reads TGTGCCAGCAGCGGGCGTGGGGAAGAGCAGTTCTTC. This gives the protein CASSGRGEEQFF.